The rows below give T cell receptor beta chains drawn from one sample of a study of blood T cell repertoires in COVID-19. Sequenced by immunoSEQ multiplex PCR; TCRdb stores in-frame clones only, minus some. The sample contains about 240,000 clones, 87% of which appear only once. The source material was peripheral blood. The source is a man in his sixties who had recovered from COVID-19. CDR3s include the opening cysteine and the closing phenylalanine or tryptophan. A D gene is named only where the DNA matches it firmly. Some rows mark clone size as missing; the rest say once, few, many or name a class of expanded clone.

CDR3 protein: CASSVDRDTKSGELFF
CDR3 DNA: TGTGCCAGCAGCGTAGACCGGGACACTAAGTCCGGGGAGCTGTTTTTT
V gene: TRBV9
D gene: -
J gene: TRBJ2-2
clone size: -

CDR3 protein: CASSESGGPTEAFF
CDR3 DNA: TGCGCCAGCAGTGAGTCGGGGGGGCCCACTGAAGCTTTCTTT
V gene: TRBV10-1
D gene: -
J gene: TRBJ1-1
clone size: -

CDR3 protein: CASSPRLLRFVNYGYTF
CDR3 DNA: TGTGCCAGCAGTCCTCGACTCCTGAGATTCGTTAACTATGGCTACACCTTC
V gene: TRBV6-6
D gene: -
J gene: TRBJ1-2
clone size: -

CDR3 protein: CASSSGTGGDTQYF
CDR3 DNA: TGCGCCAGCAGCTCCGGGACAGGGGGAGATACGCAGTATTTT
V gene: TRBV5-1
D gene: TRBD1
J gene: TRBJ2-3
clone size: once

CDR3 protein: CASSGQGASGNTIYF
CDR3 DNA: TGTGCCAGCAGCGGACAGGGCGCTTCTGGAAACACCATATATTTT
V gene: TRBV2
D gene: TRBD1
J gene: TRBJ1-3
clone size: -

CDR3 protein: CASSLAPQGFGNTIYF
CDR3 DNA: TGCGCCAGCAGCTTGGCCCCACAGGGGTTTGGAAACACCATATATTTT
V gene: TRBV5-1
D gene: TRBD1
J gene: TRBJ1-3
clone size: -

CDR3 protein: CASRQGADEQYF
CDR3 DNA: TGTGCCAGCAGACAGGGGGCCGACGAGCAGTACTTC
V gene: TRBV18
D gene: TRBD1
J gene: TRBJ2-7
clone size: -

CDR3 protein: CASRAKDRTNYGYTF
CDR3 DNA: TGCGCCAGCAGGGCCAAGGACAGGACTAACTATGGCTACACCTTC
V gene: TRBV5-1
D gene: TRBD1
J gene: TRBJ1-2
clone size: -

CDR3 protein: CASSLLSQSYTDTQYF
CDR3 DNA: TGTGCCAGCAGTTTATTGTCACAATCTTACACAGATACGCAGTATTTT
V gene: TRBV28
D gene: -
J gene: TRBJ2-3
clone size: -

CDR3 protein: CSVATIGGKWGGYTF
CDR3 DNA: TGCAGCGTAGCAACTATTGGAGGGAAATGGGGTGGCTACACCTTC
V gene: TRBV29-1
D gene: -
J gene: TRBJ1-2
clone size: once

CDR3 protein: CASTLAGGLSGANVLTF
CDR3 DNA: TGTGCCAGTACCCTAGCGGGGGGGCTTTCTGGGGCCAACGTCCTGACTTTC
V gene: TRBV19
D gene: TRBD2
J gene: TRBJ2-6
clone size: -

CDR3 protein: CASSYGDRDQETQYF
CDR3 DNA: TGTGCCAGCAGTTACGGGGACAGGGACCAAGAGACCCAGTACTTC
V gene: TRBV6-6
D gene: TRBD1
J gene: TRBJ2-5
clone size: -

CDR3 protein: CASSLDGAGRQETQYF
CDR3 DNA: TGTGCCAGCAGCTTAGATGGAGCGGGGCGCCAAGAGACCCAGTACTTC
V gene: TRBV7-9
D gene: TRBD2
J gene: TRBJ2-5
clone size: -

CDR3 protein: CASSNRGGEQYF
CDR3 DNA: TGTGCCAGCTCAAACAGGGGAGGCGAGCAGTACTTC
V gene: TRBV18
D gene: -
J gene: TRBJ2-7
clone size: -

CDR3 protein: CASGFLLDSPRVNTEAFF
CDR3 DNA: TGTGCTAGTGGTTTTCTATTGGACAGCCCCAGGGTGAACACTGAAGCTTTCTTT
V gene: TRBV12-5
D gene: -
J gene: TRBJ1-1
clone size: -

CDR3 protein: CASSKVGTSGFTDTQYF
CDR3 DNA: TGTGCCAGCAGCAAAGTTGGGACTAGCGGATTCACAGATACGCAGTATTTT
V gene: TRBV21-1
D gene: -
J gene: TRBJ2-3
clone size: -

CDR3 protein: CASSLLTGGTDTQYF
CDR3 DNA: TGTGCCAGCTCCCTCCTCACCGGGGGTACAGATACGCAGTATTTT
V gene: TRBV18
D gene: -
J gene: TRBJ2-3
clone size: -

CDR3 protein: CASSSGTVLYEQYF
CDR3 DNA: TGCGCCAGCAGCTCCGGGACAGTCTTATACGAGCAGTACTTC
V gene: TRBV5-1
D gene: TRBD1
J gene: TRBJ2-7
clone size: -

CDR3 protein: CASSYSRGEYTQYF
CDR3 DNA: TGTGCCAGCAGTTACTCTAGGGGTGAATATACGCAGTATTTT
V gene: TRBV6-5
D gene: -
J gene: TRBJ2-3
clone size: -

CDR3 protein: CASSPPVGALHF
CDR3 DNA: TGTGCCAGCAGCCCCCCCGTGGGAGCCCTCCACTTT
V gene: TRBV7-8
D gene: -
J gene: TRBJ1-6
clone size: -

CDR3 protein: CASSVNRGEYNEQFF
CDR3 DNA: TGTGCCAGCAGCGTCAACAGGGGTGAATACAATGAGCAGTTCTTC
V gene: TRBV9
D gene: TRBD1
J gene: TRBJ2-1
clone size: -

CDR3 protein: CASSASRDRGFFPYGYTF
CDR3 DNA: TGTGCCAGCAGCGCCAGCCGGGACAGGGGATTTTTTCCCTATGGCTACACCTTC
V gene: TRBV7-9
D gene: TRBD1
J gene: TRBJ1-2
clone size: -

CDR3 protein: CASSTTGTSRQPQHF
CDR3 DNA: TGTGCCAGCAGTACTACCGGGACAAGCAGACAGCCCCAGCATTTT
V gene: TRBV6-6
D gene: -
J gene: TRBJ1-5
clone size: -

CDR3 protein: CASSPKTGQAYF
CDR3 DNA: TGTGCCAGCAGTCCGAAGACAGGGCAGGCGTACTTC
V gene: TRBV27
D gene: TRBD1
J gene: TRBJ2-7
clone size: -

CDR3 protein: CASTPGQGVTEAFF
CDR3 DNA: TGCGCCAGCACCCCGGGACAGGGGGTCACTGAAGCTTTCTTT
V gene: TRBV5-1
D gene: TRBD1
J gene: TRBJ1-1
clone size: once

CDR3 protein: CASSLAGTGYGYTF
CDR3 DNA: TGCGCCAGCAGCTTGGCCGGGACAGGGTATGGCTACACCTTC
V gene: TRBV5-1
D gene: TRBD1
J gene: TRBJ1-2
clone size: -

CDR3 protein: CASKSSYEQYF
CDR3 DNA: TGTGCCAGTAAGAGCTCCTACGAGCAGTACTTC
V gene: TRBV6-5
D gene: -
J gene: TRBJ2-7
clone size: -

CDR3 protein: CASSLGRGETQYF
CDR3 DNA: TGTGCCAGCTCACTTGGTCGGGGAGAGACCCAGTACTTC
V gene: TRBV18
D gene: -
J gene: TRBJ2-5
clone size: -

CDR3 protein: CASSLVGARRGNTIYF
CDR3 DNA: TGCGCCAGCAGCTTGGTTGGTGCTCGGAGGGGAAACACCATATATTTT
V gene: TRBV5-1
D gene: -
J gene: TRBJ1-3
clone size: -

CDR3 protein: CASSQGLAGGLTTDTQYF
CDR3 DNA: TGTGCCAGCAGCCAAGGGCTAGCGGGGGGTCTAACCACAGATACGCAGTATTTT
V gene: TRBV4-2
D gene: TRBD2
J gene: TRBJ2-3
clone size: -

CDR3 protein: CASSSPMNTGELFF
CDR3 DNA: TGTGCCAGCAGCTCGCCTATGAACACCGGGGAGCTGTTTTTT
V gene: TRBV7-9
D gene: -
J gene: TRBJ2-2
clone size: -

CDR3 protein: CASSSQGPRSPLHF
CDR3 DNA: TGTGCCAGCTCTAGCCAGGGCCCCCGATCACCCCTCCACTTT
V gene: TRBV18
D gene: -
J gene: TRBJ1-6
clone size: -

CDR3 protein: CASSSALNDRAYEQYF
CDR3 DNA: TGTGCCAGCAGCAGTGCCCTCAACGACAGGGCCTACGAGCAGTACTTC
V gene: TRBV27
D gene: TRBD1
J gene: TRBJ2-7
clone size: -

CDR3 protein: CASSLAGRGYGYTF
CDR3 DNA: TGTGCCAGCAGCTTAGCGGGCAGGGGCTATGGCTACACCTTC
V gene: TRBV7-9
D gene: -
J gene: TRBJ1-2
clone size: -

CDR3 protein: CASSPGGAGGLVGHEQFF
CDR3 DNA: TGTGCCAGCAGCCCAGGGGGAGCGGGGGGGCTCGTCGGCCATGAGCAGTTCTTC
V gene: TRBV13
D gene: TRBD2
J gene: TRBJ2-1
clone size: -

CDR3 protein: CASSQSDTGAGNTIYF
CDR3 DNA: TGTGCCAGCAGCCAATCCGATACAGGGGCTGGAAACACCATATATTTT
V gene: TRBV3-1/TRBV3-2
D gene: TRBD1
J gene: TRBJ1-3
clone size: -

CDR3 protein: CASSQTGGAYEKLFF
CDR3 DNA: TGTGCCAGCAGTCAAACAGGGGGCGCTTATGAAAAACTGTTTTTT
V gene: TRBV6-5
D gene: TRBD1
J gene: TRBJ1-4
clone size: once

CDR3 protein: CASSYDRGVYGYTF
CDR3 DNA: TGTGCCAGCAGTTATGACAGGGGCGTCTATGGCTACACCTTC
V gene: TRBV2
D gene: TRBD1
J gene: TRBJ1-2
clone size: once

CDR3 protein: CAISGGQGVGDYGYTF
CDR3 DNA: TGTGCCATCAGTGGGGGACAGGGAGTGGGAGACTATGGCTACACCTTC
V gene: TRBV10-3
D gene: TRBD1
J gene: TRBJ1-2
clone size: -

CDR3 protein: CASSRGQIHSNQPQHF
CDR3 DNA: TGTGCCAGCAGTCGGGGACAGATCCATAGCAATCAGCCCCAGCATTTT
V gene: TRBV6-2/TRBV6-3
D gene: TRBD1
J gene: TRBJ1-5
clone size: once

CDR3 protein: CAISEKGQGGHEQFF
CDR3 DNA: TGTGCCATCAGTGAGAAGGGACAGGGGGGTCATGAGCAGTTCTTC
V gene: TRBV10-3
D gene: TRBD1
J gene: TRBJ2-1
clone size: -

CDR3 protein: CASSPRGAGETQYF
CDR3 DNA: TGTGCCAGCAGTCCTCGGGGGGCCGGTGAGACCCAGTACTTC
V gene: TRBV6-5
D gene: -
J gene: TRBJ2-5
clone size: -

CDR3 protein: CASSQDRGGGRDTQYF
CDR3 DNA: TGTGCCAGCAGCCAAGATCGGGGGGGCGGTAGAGATACGCAGTATTTT
V gene: TRBV3-1/TRBV3-2
D gene: TRBD2
J gene: TRBJ2-3
clone size: -

CDR3 protein: CASSYLGGFDNQPQHF
CDR3 DNA: TGTGCCAGCAGCTACTTGGGGGGGTTTGACAATCAGCCCCAGCATTTT
V gene: TRBV5-5
D gene: -
J gene: TRBJ1-5
clone size: -

CDR3 protein: CATSEGGRDYGYTF
CDR3 DNA: TGTGCCACCAGTGAAGGGGGCAGGGACTATGGCTACACCTTC
V gene: TRBV24-1
D gene: TRBD1
J gene: TRBJ1-2
clone size: -

CDR3 protein: CASSTHMNTEAFF
CDR3 DNA: TGTGCCAGCAGTACACATATGAACACTGAAGCTTTCTTT
V gene: TRBV28
D gene: -
J gene: TRBJ1-1
clone size: -

CDR3 protein: CASSSVEGTEQETQYF
CDR3 DNA: TGTGCCAGCAGCTCTGTCGAGGGGACAGAACAAGAGACCCAGTACTTC
V gene: TRBV27
D gene: TRBD1
J gene: TRBJ2-5
clone size: -

CDR3 protein: CATASGGATDTQYF
CDR3 DNA: TGTGCCACAGCTAGCGGGGGGGCAACAGATACGCAGTATTTT
V gene: TRBV24-1
D gene: TRBD2
J gene: TRBJ2-3
clone size: -

CDR3 protein: CASSPSNGGGGDTQYF
CDR3 DNA: TGTGCCAGCAGCCCCTCTAATGGCGGGGGAGGAGATACGCAGTATTTT
V gene: TRBV3-1/TRBV3-2
D gene: TRBD2
J gene: TRBJ2-3
clone size: -

CDR3 protein: CASSVQGARENEQFF
CDR3 DNA: TGTGCCAGCAGCGTACAGGGGGCGAGGGAGAATGAGCAGTTCTTC
V gene: TRBV9
D gene: TRBD1
J gene: TRBJ2-1
clone size: -

CDR3 protein: CASSPMGLSSTDTQYF
CDR3 DNA: TGTGCCAGCTCACCAATGGGACTCTCCAGCACAGATACGCAGTATTTT
V gene: TRBV18
D gene: -
J gene: TRBJ2-3
clone size: -